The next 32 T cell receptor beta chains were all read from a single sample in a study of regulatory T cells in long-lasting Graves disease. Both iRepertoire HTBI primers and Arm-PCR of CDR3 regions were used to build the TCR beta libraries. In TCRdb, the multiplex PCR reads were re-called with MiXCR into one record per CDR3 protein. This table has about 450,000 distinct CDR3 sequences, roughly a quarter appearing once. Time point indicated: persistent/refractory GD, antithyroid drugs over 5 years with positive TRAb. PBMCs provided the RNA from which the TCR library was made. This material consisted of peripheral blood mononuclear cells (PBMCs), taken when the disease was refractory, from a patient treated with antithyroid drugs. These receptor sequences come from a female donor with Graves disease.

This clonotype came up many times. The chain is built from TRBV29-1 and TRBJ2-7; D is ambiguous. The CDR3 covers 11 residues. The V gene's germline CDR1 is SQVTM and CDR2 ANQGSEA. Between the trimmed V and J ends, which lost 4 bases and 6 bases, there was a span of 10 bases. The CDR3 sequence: CSVVQLREQYF. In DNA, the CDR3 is TGCAGCGTTGTCCAACTTCGCGAGCAGTACTTC.

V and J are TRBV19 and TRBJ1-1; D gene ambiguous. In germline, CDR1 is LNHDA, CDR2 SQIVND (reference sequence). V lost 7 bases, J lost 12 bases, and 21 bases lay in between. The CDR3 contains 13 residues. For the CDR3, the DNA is TGTGCCAGTACCCCCCGCGGACTAGAGTTAACTTTCTTT. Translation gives CASTPRGLELTFF.

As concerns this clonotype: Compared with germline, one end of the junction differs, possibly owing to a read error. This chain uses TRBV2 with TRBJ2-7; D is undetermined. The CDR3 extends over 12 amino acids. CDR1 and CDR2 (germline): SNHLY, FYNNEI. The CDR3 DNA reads TGTGCCAGCAGTTCCGACGGTTACGGGCAGTACTTC. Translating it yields CASSSDGYGQYF.

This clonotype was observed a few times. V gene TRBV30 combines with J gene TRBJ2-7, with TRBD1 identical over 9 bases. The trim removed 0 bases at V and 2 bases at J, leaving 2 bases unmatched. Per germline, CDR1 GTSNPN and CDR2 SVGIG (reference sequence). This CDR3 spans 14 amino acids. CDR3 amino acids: CAWSVGTGTYEQYF. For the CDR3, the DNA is TGTGCCTGGAGTGTTGGGACAGGGACCTACGAGCAGTACTTC.

This chain's CDR3 is CASSLYQTARGEQYF. In DNA, the CDR3 is TGCGCCAGCAGCTTGTATCAGACAGCACGGGGCGAGCAGTACTTC. The V gene is TRBV5-1, the J gene TRBJ2-7; either TRBD1 or TRBD2 may supply D (5 bases each). Germline V lookup: CDR1 SGHRS, CDR2 YFSETQ. V lost 1 base, J lost 6 bases, and 17 bases lay in between. The CDR3 sequence is 15 residues long.

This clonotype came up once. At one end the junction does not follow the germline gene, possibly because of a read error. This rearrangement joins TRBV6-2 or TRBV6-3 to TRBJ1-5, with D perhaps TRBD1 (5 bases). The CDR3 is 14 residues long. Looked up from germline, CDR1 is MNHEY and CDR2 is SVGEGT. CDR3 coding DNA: TGTGTCAGCACACCTAGGGGAGGCTATCAGCCCCAGCATTTT. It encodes CVSTPRGGYQPQHF.

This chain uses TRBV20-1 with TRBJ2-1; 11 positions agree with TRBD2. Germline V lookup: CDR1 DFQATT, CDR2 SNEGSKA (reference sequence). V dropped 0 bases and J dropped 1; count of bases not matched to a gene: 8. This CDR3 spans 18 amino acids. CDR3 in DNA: TGCAGTGCTAGAGATCGACTAGCGGGACGATCATCCTACAATGAGCAGTTCTTC. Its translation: CSARDRLAGRSSYNEQFF.

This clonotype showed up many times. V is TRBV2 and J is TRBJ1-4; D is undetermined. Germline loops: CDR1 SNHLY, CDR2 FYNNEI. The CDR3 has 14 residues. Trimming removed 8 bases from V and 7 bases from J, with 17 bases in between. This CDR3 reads CASVTQAWGEKLFF. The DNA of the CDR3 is TGTGCCAGCGTAACTCAGGCCTGGGGTGAAAAACTGTTTTTT.

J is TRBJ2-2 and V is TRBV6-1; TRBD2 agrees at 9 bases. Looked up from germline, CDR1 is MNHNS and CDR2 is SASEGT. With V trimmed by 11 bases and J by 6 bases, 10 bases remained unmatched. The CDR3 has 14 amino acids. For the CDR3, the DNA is TGTGCCGGACAAGCGGGAGGTCTTTCCGGGGAGCTGTTTTTT. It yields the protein CAGQAGGLSGELFF.

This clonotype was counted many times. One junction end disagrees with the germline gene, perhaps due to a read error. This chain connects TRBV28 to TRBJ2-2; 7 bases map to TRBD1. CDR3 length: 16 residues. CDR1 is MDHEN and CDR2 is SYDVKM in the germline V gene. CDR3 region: CASRLSSPGGSGELFF. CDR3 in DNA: TGTGCCAGCAGATTATCATCCCCAGGGGGATCCGGGGAGCTGTTTTTT.

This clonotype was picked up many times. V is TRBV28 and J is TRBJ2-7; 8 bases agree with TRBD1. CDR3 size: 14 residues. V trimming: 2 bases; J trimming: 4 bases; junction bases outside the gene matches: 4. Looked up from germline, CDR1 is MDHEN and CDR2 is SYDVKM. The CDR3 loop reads CASSLDRGRYEQYF. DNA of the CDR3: TGTGCCAGCAGTTTAGACAGGGGTCGGTACGAGCAGTACTTC. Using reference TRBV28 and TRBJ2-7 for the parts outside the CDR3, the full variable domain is DVKVTQSSRYLVKRTGEKVFLECVQDMDHENMFWYRQDPGLGLRLIYFSYDVKMKEKGDIPEGYSVSREKKERFSLILESASTNQTSMYLCASSLDRGRYEQYFGPGTRLTVT.

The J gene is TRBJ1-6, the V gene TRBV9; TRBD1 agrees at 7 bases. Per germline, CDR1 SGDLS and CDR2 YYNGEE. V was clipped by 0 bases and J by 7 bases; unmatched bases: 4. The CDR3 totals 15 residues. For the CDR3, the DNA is TGTGCCAGCAGCGTAGTCGGACAGGCGAATTCACCCCTCCACTTT. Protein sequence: CASSVVGQANSPLHF.

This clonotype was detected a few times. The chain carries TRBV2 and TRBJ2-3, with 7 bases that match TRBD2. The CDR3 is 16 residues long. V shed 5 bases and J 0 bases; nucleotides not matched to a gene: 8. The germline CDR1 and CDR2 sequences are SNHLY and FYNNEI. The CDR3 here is CASSSFGRSSTDTQYF. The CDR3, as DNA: TGTGCCAGCAGTTCTTTCGGGAGGTCTAGCACAGATACGCAGTATTTT.

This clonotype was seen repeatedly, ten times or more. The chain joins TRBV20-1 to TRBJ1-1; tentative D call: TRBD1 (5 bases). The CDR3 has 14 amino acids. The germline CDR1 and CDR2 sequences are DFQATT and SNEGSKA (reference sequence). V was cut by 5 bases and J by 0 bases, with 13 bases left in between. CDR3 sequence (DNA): TGCAGTGCTGAAACAGGAGACATGAACACTGAAGCTTTCTTT. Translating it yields CSAETGDMNTEAFF.

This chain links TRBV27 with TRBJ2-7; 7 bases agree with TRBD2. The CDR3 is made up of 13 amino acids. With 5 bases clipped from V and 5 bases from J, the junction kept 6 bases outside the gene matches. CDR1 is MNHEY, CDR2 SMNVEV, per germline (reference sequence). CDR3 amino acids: CASSPRGRDEQYF. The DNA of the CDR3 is TGTGCCAGCAGTCCCCGGGGGAGGGACGAGCAGTACTTC.

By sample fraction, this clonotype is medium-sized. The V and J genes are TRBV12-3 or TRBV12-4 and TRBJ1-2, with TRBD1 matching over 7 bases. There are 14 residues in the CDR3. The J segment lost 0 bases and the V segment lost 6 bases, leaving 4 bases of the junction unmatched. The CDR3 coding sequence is TGTGCCAGCAGCCGACAGGGAGCTAACTATGGCTACACCTTC. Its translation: CASSRQGANYGYTF.

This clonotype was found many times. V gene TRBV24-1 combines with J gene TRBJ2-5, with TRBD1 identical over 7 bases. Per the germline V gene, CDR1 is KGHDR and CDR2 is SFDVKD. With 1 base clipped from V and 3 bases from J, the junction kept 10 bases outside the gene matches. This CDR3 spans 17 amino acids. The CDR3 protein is CATSDFSGRTGKETQYF. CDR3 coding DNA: TGTGCCACCAGTGATTTTTCAGGTCGGACAGGCAAAGAGACCCAGTACTTC.

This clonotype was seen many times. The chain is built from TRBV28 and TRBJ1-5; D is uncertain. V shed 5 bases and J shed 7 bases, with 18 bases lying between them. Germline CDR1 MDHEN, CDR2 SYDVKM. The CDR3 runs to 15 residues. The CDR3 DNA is TGTGCCAGCAGTAAGGACCCCATAGCGGGGCAGCCCCAGCATTTT. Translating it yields CASSKDPIAGQPQHF.

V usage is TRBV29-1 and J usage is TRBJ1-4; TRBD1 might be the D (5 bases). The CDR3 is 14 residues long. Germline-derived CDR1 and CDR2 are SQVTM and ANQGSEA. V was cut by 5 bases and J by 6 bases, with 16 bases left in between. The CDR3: CSVSTGQGYEKLFF. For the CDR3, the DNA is TGCAGCGTTTCCACCGGGCAGGGATATGAAAAACTGTTTTTT.

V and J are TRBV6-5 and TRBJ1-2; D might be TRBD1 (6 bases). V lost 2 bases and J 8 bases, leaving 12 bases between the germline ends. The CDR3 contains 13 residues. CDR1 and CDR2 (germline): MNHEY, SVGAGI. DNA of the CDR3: TGTGCCAGCAGTTACGAGGGGCAGGGGGGCTACACCTTC. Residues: CASSYEGQGGYTF.

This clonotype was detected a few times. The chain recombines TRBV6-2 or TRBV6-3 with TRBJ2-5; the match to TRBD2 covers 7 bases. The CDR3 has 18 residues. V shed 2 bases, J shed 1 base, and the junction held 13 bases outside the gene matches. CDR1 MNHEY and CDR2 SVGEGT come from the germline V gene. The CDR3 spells CASSYAAGAGNLQETQYF. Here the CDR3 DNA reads TGTGCCAGCAGTTACGCTGCGGGAGCGGGTAATCTCCAAGAGACCCAGTACTTC.

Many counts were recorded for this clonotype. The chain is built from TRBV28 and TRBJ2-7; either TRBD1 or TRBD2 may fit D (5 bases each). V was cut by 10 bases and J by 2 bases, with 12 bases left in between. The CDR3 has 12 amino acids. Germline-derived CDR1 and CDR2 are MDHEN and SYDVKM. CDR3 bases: TGTGCCACCGGGACCGAACCCTACGAGCAGTACTTC. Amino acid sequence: CATGTEPYEQYF. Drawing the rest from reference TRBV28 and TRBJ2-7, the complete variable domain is DVKVTQSSRYLVKRTGEKVFLECVQDMDHENMFWYRQDPGLGLRLIYFSYDVKMKEKGDIPEGYSVSREKKERFSLILESASTNQTSMYLCATGTEPYEQYFGPGTRLTVT.

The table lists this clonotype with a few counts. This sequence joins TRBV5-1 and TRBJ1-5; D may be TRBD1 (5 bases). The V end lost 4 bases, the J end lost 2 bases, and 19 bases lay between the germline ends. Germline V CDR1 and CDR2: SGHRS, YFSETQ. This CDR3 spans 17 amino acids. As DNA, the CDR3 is TGCGCCAGCAGCCCCGGGACGCTCGGGGGGGGCAATCAGCCCCAGCATTTT. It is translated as CASSPGTLGGGNQPQHF.

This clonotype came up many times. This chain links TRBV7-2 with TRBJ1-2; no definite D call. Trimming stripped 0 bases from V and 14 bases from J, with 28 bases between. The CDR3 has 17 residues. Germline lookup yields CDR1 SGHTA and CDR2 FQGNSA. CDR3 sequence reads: CASSLASLSLTVIYLTF. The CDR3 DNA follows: TGTGCCAGCAGCTTAGCGTCTCTCTCCCTTACAGTTATTTATTTAACCTTC.

The CDR3 coding sequence is TGTGCCAGCAGCGCGAGACTAGCGGATAGACAACGCACAGATACGCAGTATTTT. This sequence encodes CASSARLADRQRTDTQYF. The chain joins TRBV9 to TRBJ2-3, with TRBD2 matching 9 bases. The V gene end was trimmed by 3 bases and the J gene end by 1 base; junction bases not matched to a gene: 12. Germline V gene sequence: CDR1 SGDLS, CDR2 YYNGEE. The CDR3 has 18 amino acids.

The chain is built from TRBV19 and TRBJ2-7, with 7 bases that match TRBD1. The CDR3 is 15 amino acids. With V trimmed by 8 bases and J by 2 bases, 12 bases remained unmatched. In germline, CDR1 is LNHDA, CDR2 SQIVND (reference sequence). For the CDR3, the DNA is TGTGCCAGTGGTGGACAGGTTGGTCTACCCTACGAGCAGTACTTC. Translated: CASGGQVGLPYEQYF.

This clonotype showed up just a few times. The CDR3 DNA sequence: TGTGCCAGCAGTATAAGCACTAGCGGGAGACTCAATGAGCAGTTCTTC. It translates to CASSISTSGRLNEQFF. J is TRBJ2-1 and V is TRBV6-4; 11 bases are a match to TRBD2. Germline CDR1 MRHNA, CDR2 SNTAGT. With V trimmed by 5 bases and J by 6 bases, 9 bases remained unmatched. This CDR3 has 16 amino acids.

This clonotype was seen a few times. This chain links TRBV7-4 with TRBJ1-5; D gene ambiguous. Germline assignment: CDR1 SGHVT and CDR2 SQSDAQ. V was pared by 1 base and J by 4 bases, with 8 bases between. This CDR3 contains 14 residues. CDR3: CASSLGDLNQPQHF. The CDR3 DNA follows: TGTGCCAGCAGCTTAGGGGATTTAAATCAGCCCCAGCATTTT.

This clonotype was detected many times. The CDR3 sequence is CASSLRFGNTIYF. The CDR3 DNA is TGTGCCAGCAGTTTAAGATTTGGAAACACCATATATTTT. V and J are TRBV28 and TRBJ1-3; D is uncertain. Germline V gives CDR1 MDHEN, CDR2 SYDVKM. There are 13 residues in the CDR3. V lost 2 bases, J lost 3 bases, and 5 bases lay in between.

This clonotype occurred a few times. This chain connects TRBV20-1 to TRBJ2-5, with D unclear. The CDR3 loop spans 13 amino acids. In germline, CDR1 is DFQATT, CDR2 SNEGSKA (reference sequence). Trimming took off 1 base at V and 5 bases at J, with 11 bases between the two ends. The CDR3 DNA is TGCAGTGCTAGAGGCCCGTCGACGGAGACCCAGTACTTC. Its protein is CSARGPSTETQYF.

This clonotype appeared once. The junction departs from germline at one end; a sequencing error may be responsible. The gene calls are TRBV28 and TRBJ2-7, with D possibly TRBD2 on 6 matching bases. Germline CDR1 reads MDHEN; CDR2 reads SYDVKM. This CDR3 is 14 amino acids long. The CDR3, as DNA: TGTGCCGGCAGTTTATGGGAGGATGTTTACGAGCAGTACTTC. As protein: CAGSLWEDVYEQYF.

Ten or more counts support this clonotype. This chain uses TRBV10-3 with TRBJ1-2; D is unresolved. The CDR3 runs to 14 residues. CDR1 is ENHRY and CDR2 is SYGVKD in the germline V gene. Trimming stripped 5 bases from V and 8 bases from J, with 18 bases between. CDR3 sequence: CAISPDLFWLGYTF. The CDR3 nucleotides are TGTGCCATCAGTCCGGACCTCTTTTGGTTGGGCTACACCTTC.